Listed here are 9 T cell receptor beta chains from one sample, sequenced in a study of regulatory T cells in long-lasting Graves disease. Time point specified: newly diagnosed GD, antithyroid drugs for less than 3 months. Isolated PBMC RNA provided the starting material for the TCR library. Arm-PCR of CDR3 regions and iRepertoire HTBI primers were used to build TCR beta libraries. TCRdb passed the multiplex PCR reads through MiXCR, listing each CDR3 protein once. Of hundreds of thousands of distinct CDR3 sequences in the sample, roughly 17% are singletons; the top ten hold roughly 27%. These data were also reused for a study on T cells in Graves' hyperthyroidism and ophthalmopathy.

The source material was peripheral blood mononuclear cells (PBMCs), sampled at new diagnosis, from a patient treated with antithyroid drugs. Receptors originate from a man aged 35-49 years with Graves disease.

This clonotype was seen a handful of times. The chain uses TRBV27 and TRBJ1-4; possible D gene TRBD1, 6 bases. This CDR3 is built from 16 residues. Germline CDR1 MNHEY, CDR2 SMNVEV (reference sequence). Trimming took off 5 bases at V and 4 bases at J, with 17 bases between the two ends. CDR3 bases: TGTGCCAGCAGTCCTTGGCCCGCAGGGGATAATGAAAAACTGTTTTTT. This sequence encodes CASSPWPAGDNEKLFF.

The chain has TRBV2 and TRBJ1-1; 7 positions agree with TRBD1. The trim removed 6 bases at V and 0 bases at J, leaving 4 bases unmatched. Germline loops: CDR1 SNHLY, CDR2 FYNNEI. CDR3 length: 14 amino acids. CDR3 amino acids: CASSNRGLNTEAFF. CDR3 DNA: TGTGCCAGCAGCAACAGGGGCCTGAACACTGAAGCTTTCTTT.

The chain has TRBV7-9 and TRBJ1-2, with TRBD1 as a possible D gene (6 bases). This CDR3 comprises 15 residues. Trimming shortened V by 3 bases and J by 1 base, and 12 bases separated the two germline ends. From germline, CDR1 is SEHNR and CDR2 FQNEAQ (reference sequence). The CDR3 loop is CASSFLVRGNYGYTF. The DNA for the CDR3 is TGTGCCAGCAGCTTCCTCGTCAGGGGTAACTATGGCTACACCTTC.

The chain carries TRBV10-3 and TRBJ1-1; 8 nucleotides agree with TRBD1. The length of the CDR3 is 14 residues. V shed 6 bases, J shed 1 base, and the junction held 4 bases outside the gene matches. The germline CDR1 and CDR2 sequences are ENHRY and SYGVKD. The CDR3 reads CAISAGQENTEAFF. The CDR3 region has the DNA TGTGCCATCAGCGCGGGACAGGAGAACACTGAAGCTTTCTTT.

The table lists this clonotype with a few counts. CDR3 region: CASSSALAGATYEQYF. DNA of the CDR3: TGTGCCAGCAGCTCGGCCCTAGCGGGGGCTACCTACGAGCAGTACTTC. This chain links TRBV5-5 with TRBJ2-7, with 10 bases identical to TRBD2. The CDR3 contains 16 residues. V trimming: 3 bases; J trimming: 2 bases; junction bases outside the gene matches: 8. Germline CDR1 is SGHKS and CDR2 is YYEKEE (reference sequence).

This clonotype was seen ten or more times. The chain couples TRBV12-3 or TRBV12-4 to TRBJ1-6, with D hard to call. The V end lost 1 base, the J end lost 10 bases, and 8 bases lay between the germline ends. The CDR3 consists of 13 residues. DNA of the CDR3: TGTGCCAGCAGTTTAGTCGAGGCGTCACCCCTCCACTTT. Translated, it gives CASSLVEASPLHF.

V and J are TRBV6-2 or TRBV6-3 and TRBJ1-2; D gene ambiguous. This CDR3 comprises 14 residues. Germline values: CDR1 MNHEY, CDR2 SVGEGT. Trimming cost V 5 bases and J 3 bases, with 13 bases left between them. The CDR3 nucleotides are TGTGCCAGCAGTGAACCCCGCCCCCACTATGGCTACACCTTC. Amino acid sequence: CASSEPRPHYGYTF.

This chain joins TRBV19 and TRBJ1-5; 9 positions agree with TRBD1. J lost 6 bases, V lost 0 bases, and 12 bases had no gene match. The germline gives CDR1 LNHDA, CDR2 SQIVND (reference sequence). The CDR3 runs 18 residues. The CDR3 region has the DNA TGTGCCAGTAGTATAGATCTATGGGACAGGGAGTCTGGTCAGCCCCAGCATTTT. This sequence encodes CASSIDLWDRESGQPQHF.

About this clonotype itself: The limits of the CDR3 on the DNA are not certain, so only TCRdb's listed CDR3 is given. The J gene is TRBJ2-2, the V gene TRBV28. The CDR3 is 17 residues long, counting both termini. The germline gives CDR1 MDHEN, CDR2 SYDVKM. The CDR3 is CASSSSYPIGYSGELFF.